The 31 T cell receptor beta chains below were found in one sample sequenced in a study of blood T cells in healthy people across ages (dated by TCRdb to about 2015). Preparation of the library involved 5' RACE. The instrument given in TCRdb is Illumina HiSeq 2500. The second PCR ran for about 6 to 12 cycles and used a J-beta primer mix along with a sample-barcoded 5' primer. The raw public data were reprocessed by TCRdb itself: fastp quality trimming at Q25, MiXCR clonotype calling, in-frame beta chains only. Entries that share a CDR3 protein sequence are merged under the most common genes and DNA. The sample data list hundreds of thousands of distinct CDR3 sequences, and 45% to 60% of these were observed just once. The ten biggest clones cover roughly 12% of the sample. Sequenced sample: blood. Receptor source: an elderly woman in good health.

A few counts support this clonotype. V gene TRBV12-3 or TRBV12-4 combines with J gene TRBJ1-1, with D unresolved. This CDR3 spans 12 amino acids. The V end lost 1 base, the J end lost 10 bases, and 10 bases lay between the germline ends. The CDR3 loop is CASSLGPGGAFF. For the CDR3, the DNA is TGTGCCAGCAGTTTAGGTCCCGGTGGAGCTTTCTTT.

The V and J genes are TRBV3-1 and TRBJ2-3; tentatively, D is TRBD2 (6 bases). Germline loops: CDR1 LGHDT, CDR2 YNNKEL (reference sequence). Deletions cut 4 bases from V and 14 bases from J, with 16 bases between. There are 12 residues in the CDR3. CDR3 coding DNA: TGTGCCAGCAGCCCCGACGGGAGATACGCGTATTTT. This encodes CASSPDGRYAYF.

The V gene is TRBV20-1, the J gene TRBJ2-7, with D perhaps given as TRBD1 or TRBD2 (5 bases each). The ends were cut back, 5 bases at V and 0 bases at J, with 14 bases in the middle. CDR3 size: 14 residues. The germline CDR1 and CDR2 sequences are DFQATT and SNEGSKA (reference sequence). This CDR3 is CSAGRQGVSYEQYF. The CDR3, as DNA: TGCAGTGCTGGGCGGCAGGGAGTCTCCTACGAGCAGTACTTC.

The chain couples TRBV25-1 to TRBJ2-5, with D perhaps TRBD1 (5 bases). V lost 4 bases, J lost 1 base, and 10 bases lay in between. Germline V CDR1 and CDR2: MGHDK, SYGVNS. CDR3 length: 14 amino acids. The CDR3 sequence is CASSAQGSQETQYF. Here the CDR3 DNA reads TGTGCCAGCAGTGCCCAGGGTTCCCAAGAGACCCAGTACTTC.

The V gene is TRBV5-1, the J gene TRBJ2-1, with D unresolved. V lost 0 bases and J 15 bases, leaving 19 bases between the germline ends. The V gene's germline CDR1 is SGHRS and CDR2 YFSETQ. The CDR3 extends over 14 amino acids. Written as DNA, the CDR3 is TGCGCCAGCAGCTTGGAAGTGGGCCCCGGTTTGCGGTTCTTC. Protein product: CASSLEVGPGLRFF. Supplemented by reference TRBV5-1 and TRBJ2-1, the full variable domain reads KAGVTQTPRYLIKTRGQQVTLSCSPISGHRSVSWYQQTPGQGLQFLFEYFSETQRNKGNFPGRFSGRQFSNSRSEMNVSTLELGDSALYLCASSLEVGPGLRFFGPGTRLTVL.

Of note for this clonotype: Being one base from a much bigger clone, this may be a read error. The chain combines TRBV12-3 or TRBV12-4 with TRBJ2-1; maybe TRBD1 (6 bases). V was clipped by 8 bases and J by 8 bases, with 10 bases between them. The CDR3 sequence is 11 residues long. The CDR3 DNA follows: TGTGCCAGCGGACAGTCCGATGAGCAGTTCTTC. This encodes CASGQSDEQFF.

This clonotype was seen just once. CDR3 DNA: TGCAGCGTTCCACGGGACAGGGTGGGCGAGCAGTACTTC. It codes for CSVPRDRVGEQYF. This sequence joins TRBV29-1 and TRBJ2-7, with 9 bases matching TRBD1. This CDR3 is 13 amino acids long. The V and J ends lost 5 bases and 6 bases, in that order; junction bases with no gene match: 8. Looked up from germline, CDR1 is SQVTM and CDR2 is ANQGSEA.

In the case of this clonotype: Given a much more abundant clone one base away, this may be a read error. The rearrangement joins TRBV5-1 to TRBJ2-1; D gene ambiguous. This CDR3 region has 15 residues. Germline lookup yields CDR1 SGHRS and CDR2 YFSETQ. Deletions cut 4 bases from V and 1 base from J, with 12 bases between. CDR3 sequence: CASSPPARSYNEQFF. In DNA form, the CDR3 reads TGCGCCAGCAGCCCACCAGCGCGGTCCTACAATGAGCAGTTCTTC.

This chain joins TRBV28 and TRBJ2-4; 7 bases are shared with TRBD1. J lost 3 bases, V lost 2 bases, and 10 bases had no gene match. Germline V lookup: CDR1 MDHEN, CDR2 SYDVKM. The CDR3 is made up of 17 amino acids. The CDR3 region is CASSLEGTDRSKNIQYF. In nucleotides, the CDR3 is TGTGCCAGCAGTTTAGAAGGGACAGACAGGAGCAAAAACATTCAGTACTTC.

In this sample, this clonotype turned up many times. The chain carries TRBV7-9 and TRBJ2-1, with TRBD2 matching 9 bases. The junction had 9 bases not matched to a gene; V was cut back by 5 bases and J by 4 bases. Germline V CDR1 and CDR2: SEHNR, FQNEAQ (reference sequence). This CDR3 has 16 amino acids. CDR3: CASSSRRLAAYNEQFF. Written as DNA, the CDR3 is TGTGCCAGCAGCAGCCGTAGACTAGCGGCATACAATGAGCAGTTCTTC.

This clonotype was picked up a small number of times. This sequence joins TRBV18 and TRBJ2-7; TRBD2 aligns across 8 bases. V shed 6 bases and J 7 bases; nucleotides not matched to a gene: 17. The germline gives CDR1 KGHSH, CDR2 LQKENI. The length of the CDR3 is 16 residues. For the CDR3, the DNA is TGTGCCAGCTCCCCTTACCCGGGACTAGTTTCCAATGAGCAGTACTTC. Protein sequence: CASSPYPGLVSNEQYF.

The chain recombines TRBV6-6 with TRBJ1-6; the match to TRBD1 covers 7 bases. CDR1 is MNHNY, CDR2 SVGAGI, per germline (reference sequence). The V gene end was trimmed by 7 bases and the J gene end by 0 bases; junction bases not matched to a gene: 3. The CDR3 runs 15 residues. CDR3 region: CASNRDSSYNSPLHF. The CDR3, as DNA: TGTGCCAGCAACCGGGACAGCTCCTATAATTCACCCCTCCACTTT.

Details on this clonotype: Possible read error: a much larger clone is one base away. The chain combines TRBV28 with TRBJ1-2; the D gene is possibly TRBD1 (5 bases). The germline V gene encodes CDR1 MDHEN and CDR2 SYDVKM. The V gene lost 11 bases and the J gene lost 1 base, with 20 bases spanning the gap. The CDR3 has 15 amino acids. CDR3 nucleotides: TGTGCCTGTTGGACCGGGGCTAAGATTAACTATGGCTACACCTTC. Translation gives CACWTGAKINYGYTF.

This clonotype was recorded many times. This chain uses TRBV29-1 with TRBJ2-2; TRBD1 might be the D (6 bases). The CDR3 is 13 amino acids. Germline lookup yields CDR1 SQVTM and CDR2 ANQGSEA. V gave up 6 bases and J gave up 7 bases, with 15 bases separating them. Here the CDR3 DNA reads TGCAGCGTGGCGTTTACAGGGTTCGGGGAGCTGTTTTTT. Translation gives CSVAFTGFGELFF.

This clonotype was recorded once. A much larger clone is a single base away; this may be a read error. The CDR3 bases are TGCAGTACTAGATTCGGGACTAGCGGGAGGGCTCACACAGATACGCAGTATTTT. It specifies CSTRFGTSGRAHTDTQYF. The chain joins TRBV20-1 to TRBJ2-3; 16 nucleotides align to TRBD2. The CDR3 covers 18 residues. Germline-derived CDR1 and CDR2 are DFQATT and SNEGSKA (reference sequence).

The V and J genes are TRBV5-6 and TRBJ1-6; D not resolved. This CDR3 spans 15 amino acids. Germline V lookup: CDR1 SGHDT, CDR2 YYEEEE. Between the trimmed V and J ends, which lost 0 bases and 10 bases, there was a span of 14 bases. CDR3 nucleotides: TGTGCCAGCAGCTTGGGGGGTCCGAGAGTGTCACCCCTCCACTTT. Protein: CASSLGGPRVSPLHF. Full variable domain (outside the CDR3, taken from reference TRBV5-6 and TRBJ1-6): DAGVTQSPTHLIKTRGQQVTLRCSPKSGHDTVSWYQQALGQGPQFIFQYYEEEERQRGNFPDRFSGHQFPNYSSELNVNALLLGDSALYLCASSLGGPRVSPLHFGNGTRLTVT.

The gene calls are TRBV7-9 and TRBJ2-1; possibly TRBD1 for D (6 bases). Looked up from germline, CDR1 is SEHNR and CDR2 is FQNEAQ (reference sequence). The CDR3 spans 15 residues. Trimming took 4 bases from V and 15 from J, leaving 25 bases between them. The CDR3 DNA follows: TGTGCCAGCAGCTCCCTCCCCAGGGGCCGGTGTTCTCCGTTCTTC. It encodes CASSSLPRGRCSPFF.

The chain is built from TRBV27 and TRBJ1-2; D is unclear. The V end was cut by 4 bases, the J end by 8 bases, with 14 bases between. The CDR3 consists of 13 residues. CDR1 MNHEY and CDR2 SMNVEV come from the germline V gene (reference sequence). CDR3 nucleotides: TGTGCCAGCAGTTACGGGCCCACATGGGGCTACACCTTC. Protein: CASSYGPTWGYTF.

CDR3 residues: CASIWDTNTDTQYF. The CDR3 nucleotides are TGTGCCAGCATTTGGGACACCAACACAGATACGCAGTATTTT. V and J are TRBV2 and TRBJ2-3, with D possibly TRBD1 on 6 matching bases. From germline, CDR1 is SNHLY and CDR2 FYNNEI. The CDR3 is 14 residues long. Deletions cut 7 bases from V and 2 bases from J, with 13 bases between.

V is TRBV6-2 or TRBV6-3 and J is TRBJ1-2, with a weak D call TRBD1 (6 bases). CDR1 and CDR2 from the germline V gene are MNHEY and SVGEGT. V shed 7 bases and J shed 7 bases, with 19 bases lying between them. This CDR3 is 14 amino acids long. As DNA, the CDR3 is TGTGCCAGCAATTCCTCCGGGACAATCTGTGGCTACACCTTC. This codes for CASNSSGTICGYTF.

In regard to this clonotype: A much larger clone differs from this one at a single base, so this may be a read error. The rearrangement uses TRBV11-1 and TRBJ2-3; the D gene is possibly TRBD2 (6 bases). The CDR3 contains 17 residues. Germline CDR1 SGHAT, CDR2 FQDESV (reference sequence). The CDR3 DNA is TGTGTCAGCAGTTCGACCCGGCGGGGCATCAGCACAGATACGCAGTATTTT. Its translation: CVSSSTRRGISTDTQYF.

This clonotype was detected a few times. The CDR3 region has the DNA TGCAGTGCCTCGCGCACCTCCTACAATGAGCAGTTCTTC. This gives the protein CSASRTSYNEQFF. The genes are TRBV20-1 and TRBJ2-1; D remains unclear. In germline, CDR1 is DFQATT, CDR2 SNEGSKA (reference sequence). V was shortened by 6 bases and J by 0 bases, with 9 bases between the two germline ends. The CDR3 runs 13 residues.

This clonotype was recorded only once. The chain uses TRBV7-9 and TRBJ2-1; D gene uncertain. Trimming left V 4 bases short and J 6 bases short, with 7 bases between. Germline-derived CDR1 and CDR2 are SEHNR and FQNEAQ (reference sequence). The CDR3 length is 12 residues. As DNA, the CDR3 is TGTGCCAGCAGCTCAGATCTCAATGAGCAGTTCTTC. Protein: CASSSDLNEQFF.

This clonotype was recorded at least ten times. V is TRBV29-1 and J is TRBJ2-7, with D uncertain. Germline assignment: CDR1 SQVTM and CDR2 ANQGSEA. There are 12 residues in the CDR3. V was trimmed by 5 bases and J by 0 bases, leaving 8 bases between them. The CDR3 region has the DNA TGCAGCGTTATCGGTCTCTCCTACGAGCAGTACTTC. Residues: CSVIGLSYEQYF.

This clonotype was picked up one time. This rearrangement joins TRBV7-2 to TRBJ2-7; a weak D match, TRBD2 (5 bases). This CDR3 contains 14 residues. V lost 5 bases and J lost 3, with 14 bases in between. The germline gives CDR1 SGHTA, CDR2 FQGNSA. CDR3 sequence reads: CASSTSAFNYEQYF. The DNA for the CDR3 is TGTGCCAGCAGCACTAGTGCCTTCAACTACGAGCAGTACTTC.

On this clonotype itself: A much larger clone differs by one base, so this may be a read error. The chain carries TRBV24-1 and TRBJ2-3; D is undetermined. V gave up 1 base and J gave up 2 bases, with 9 bases separating them. The CDR3 contains 15 residues. CDR1 and CDR2 from the germline V gene are KGHDR and SFDVKD. The CDR3 bases are TGTGCCACCAGTGATTTTCAGGACCTCACAGATACGCAGTATTTT. Translated, it gives CATSDFQDLTDTQYF.

The rearrangement joins TRBV20-1 to TRBJ2-1; a weak D match, TRBD2 (6 bases). CDR1 and CDR2 from the germline V gene are DFQATT and SNEGSKA (reference sequence). The CDR3 has 16 amino acids. The V and J ends lost 3 bases and 5 bases respectively, with 20 bases between them. The CDR3 spells CSASDGGAGPDNEQFF. The CDR3 coding sequence is TGCAGTGCTAGCGATGGGGGTGCGGGACCAGACAATGAGCAGTTCTTC.

Comment on this clonotype: A much larger clonotype is one base distant, so this may be a read error. V and J are TRBV5-1 and TRBJ2-1; D is possibly TRBD1 or TRBD2 (6 bases each). The CDR3 consists of 14 residues. The germline V and J ends were trimmed by 4 bases and 7 bases, with 15 bases remaining between them. Germline V CDR1 and CDR2: SGHRS, YFSETQ. The CDR3 coding sequence is TGCGCCAGCAGCGTAGGGGGGCAAAAGAATGAGCAGTTCTTC. Translating gives CASSVGGQKNEQFF.

This chain connects TRBV6-4 to TRBJ1-1; 9 positions agree with TRBD1. The trim removed 10 bases at V and 5 bases at J, leaving 8 bases unmatched. There are 13 residues in the CDR3. Per the germline V gene, CDR1 is MRHNA and CDR2 is SNTAGT. CDR3 DNA: TGTGCCACCAAGAGACAGGGGGGTACTGAAGCTTTCTTT. This codes for CATKRQGGTEAFF.

This rearrangement joins TRBV27 to TRBJ2-3; TRBD2 is a possible D gene (6 bases). V lost 5 bases, J lost 7 bases, and 16 bases lay in between. The germline V gene encodes CDR1 MNHEY and CDR2 SMNVEV (reference sequence). The CDR3 is 14 amino acids. The CDR3 DNA is TGTGCCAGCAGTGACGGCGGGATGGGATATACGCAGTATTTT. Residues: CASSDGGMGYTQYF.

Turning to this clonotype: A much larger clone differs by one base, so this may be a read error. The chain carries TRBV5-5 and TRBJ1-4; D is perhaps TRBD1 (6 bases). This CDR3 spans 14 amino acids. Germline V lookup: CDR1 SGHKS, CDR2 YYEKEE (reference sequence). CDR3 sequence reads: CVSALRTVGEKLFF. The CDR3 nucleotides are TGTGTCAGCGCCTTGAGGACAGTGGGTGAAAAACTGTTTTTT. Filled out from reference TRBV5-5 and TRBJ1-4, the complete variable domain reads DAGVTQSPTHLIKTRGQQVTLRCSPISGHKSVSWYQQVLGQGPQFIFQYYEKEERGRGNFPDRFSARQFPNYSSELNVNALLLGDSALYLCVSALRTVGEKLFFGSGTQLSVL.